These T cell receptor beta chains were read from a single sample in a study of T-cell memory formation after mild COVID-19. TCRdb passed the 5' RACE reads through MiXCR, listing each CDR3 protein once. The table includes a few hundred thousand distinct CDR3 sequences, more than 9% detected once. The specimen was PBMCs or a T cell subset sorted from them (not recorded which). The receptors originated from a man aged 18 to 30 who had mild COVID-19 (a few samples of this study predate the infection). Cell type and time point are not known. CDR3s include the opening cysteine and the closing phenylalanine or tryptophan. A D gene is named only where the DNA matches it firmly. The size entry is marked missing in some rows and otherwise reads once, few, many or a size class.

j_call cdr3_length clone_size d_call v_call cdr3_aa cdr3_nt
TRBJ1-5 15 few - TRBV6-6 CASSYQGAGNQPQHF TGTGCCAGCAGTTACCAAGGGGCAGGTAATCAGCCCCAGCATTTT
TRBJ2-2 14 - TRBD1 TRBV4-2 CASSQTGGTGELFF TGTGCCAGCAGCCAAACAGGGGGAACCGGGGAGCTGTTTTTT
TRBJ2-5 13 many - TRBV4-3 CASSRQYQETQYF TGCGCCAGCAGCCGACAATACCAAGAGACCCAGTACTTC
TRBJ2-7 14 few - TRBV20-1 CSASPGGPTYEQYF TGCAGTGCTAGTCCCGGGGGACCTACCTACGAGCAGTACTTC
TRBJ1-5 17 - TRBD1 TRBV7-9 CASSFGTGFGFNQPQHF TGTGCCAGCAGCTTTGGGACAGGGTTCGGGTTCAATCAGCCCCAGCATTTT
TRBJ2-7 15 - TRBD2 TRBV11-2 CASSLLSGGPYEQYF TGTGCCAGCAGCTTATTGAGCGGGGGGCCCTACGAGCAGTACTTC
TRBJ1-1 15 - - TRBV12-3/TRBV12-4 CASRPRSSNGAEAFF TGTGCCAGCAGGCCGAGGTCCTCGAACGGCGCTGAAGCTTTCTTT
TRBJ2-2 16 few - TRBV3-1 CASTSWGGLNTGELFF TGTGCCAGCACCTCTTGGGGGGGCCTGAACACCGGGGAGCTGTTTTTT
TRBJ1-3 14 - TRBD1 TRBV5-1 CASSLGGGRDTIYF TGCGCCAGCAGCCTGGGAGGGGGCAGAGACACCATATATTTT
TRBJ2-5 15 - TRBD1 TRBV6-5 CASSPYRGRQETQYF TGTGCCAGCAGCCCGTACAGGGGTCGTCAAGAGACCCAGTACTTC
TRBJ1-1 15 - TRBD1 TRBV11-2 CASSYIYRGLTEAFF TGTGCCAGCAGCTATATATACAGGGGATTGACTGAAGCTTTCTTT
TRBJ2-2 15 few TRBD2 TRBV6-5 CASTSLAGGAGELFF TGTGCCAGCACTTCTCTAGCGGGGGGAGCCGGGGAGCTGTTTTTT
TRBJ2-3 13 few - TRBV2 CASSEQIKDTQYF TGTGCCAGCAGTGAACAGATTAAAGATACGCAGTATTTT
TRBJ1-5 15 many TRBD1 TRBV15 CATSAPTGANQPQHF TGTGCCACCAGCGCACCGACAGGGGCGAATCAGCCCCAGCATTTT
TRBJ2-5 14 few - TRBV20-1 CSAREVQLQETQYF TGCAGTGCTAGAGAGGTTCAGTTGCAAGAGACCCAGTACTTC
TRBJ2-5 12 many - TRBV12-3/TRBV12-4 CASSSRRETQYF TGTGCCAGCAGCTCCCGTAGGGAGACCCAGTACTTC
TRBJ1-1 14 few - TRBV4-1 CASSQDYRNTEAFF TGCGCCAGCAGCCAAGATTACAGGAACACTGAAGCTTTCTTT
TRBJ2-7 13 - TRBD2 TRBV6-1 CASRGTLAAEQYF TGTGCCAGCAGGGGAACCCTAGCGGCCGAGCAGTACTTC
TRBJ2-5 13 - TRBD1 TRBV5-1 CASQGQLQETQYF TGCGCCAGCCAGGGACAGTTACAAGAGACCCAGTACTTC
TRBJ2-4 19 - - TRBV28 CASSSPGGAEFLAKNIQYF TGTGCCAGCAGTTCTCCCGGCGGAGCGGAGTTCCTAGCCAAAAACATTCAGTACTTC
TRBJ1-1 14 - - TRBV20-1 CSARDLRRNTEAFF TGCAGTGCTAGAGATCTAAGGAGAAACACTGAAGCTTTCTTT
TRBJ2-7 15 - TRBD1 TRBV3-1 CASSHTGTAAYEQYF TGTGCCAGCAGCCACACCGGGACAGCAGCCTACGAGCAGTACTTC
TRBJ2-2 14 - - TRBV5-1 CASSGTEYTGELFF TGCGCCAGCAGCGGAACGGAATACACCGGGGAGCTGTTTTTT
TRBJ2-3 15 - - TRBV5-1 CASSLRPVGADTQYF TGCGCCAGCAGCTTGAGGCCAGTGGGTGCAGATACGCAGTATTTT
TRBJ2-1 15 few - TRBV5-6 CASSLAVSGHDEQFF TGTGCCAGCAGCTTGGCAGTCTCAGGGCACGATGAGCAGTTCTTC
TRBJ1-1 10 few - TRBV29-1 CSVGGTEAFF TGCAGCGTTGGGGGAACTGAAGCTTTCTTT
TRBJ2-1 15 many TRBD2 TRBV5-1 CASRHSGGDYNEQFF TGCGCCAGCAGGCATAGCGGGGGGGACTACAATGAGCAGTTCTTC
TRBJ1-1 15 few - TRBV7-9 CASSSRGSLVTEAFF TGTGCCAGCAGCTCTAGGGGGTCCCTAGTCACTGAAGCTTTCTTT
TRBJ1-2 16 few TRBD1 TRBV27 CASSLGTGGANYGYTF TGTGCCAGCAGTTTGGGGACAGGGGGCGCCAACTATGGCTACACCTTC
TRBJ2-1 16 - - TRBV4-1 CASSQVDLISYNEQFF TGCGCCAGCAGCCAAGTAGACCTCATCTCCTACAATGAGCAGTTCTTC
TRBJ2-1 16 - - TRBV7-6 CASSLAAGSSYNEQFF TGTGCCAGCAGCTTAGCGGCGGGGAGCTCCTACAATGAGCAGTTCTTC
TRBJ2-1 15 few TRBD2 TRBV6-5 CASSTRTSGVNEQFF TGTGCCAGCAGCACCCGGACTAGCGGGGTTAATGAGCAGTTCTTC
TRBJ2-3 16 few - TRBV7-3 CASRLTAMRNTDTQYF TGTGCCAGCAGGCTAACAGCCATGAGGAACACAGATACGCAGTATTTT
TRBJ2-3 17 few TRBD2 TRBV20-1 CSARDPLAGGRTDTQYF TGCAGTGCTAGAGATCCCCTAGCGGGGGGCCGCACAGATACGCAGTATTTT
TRBJ1-2 17 - TRBD1 TRBV7-8 CASSLERWTGANYGYTF TGTGCCAGCAGCTTAGAACGCTGGACAGGGGCTAACTATGGCTACACCTTC
TRBJ2-1 14 - TRBD1 TRBV20-1 CSAPRDSPYNEQFF TGCAGTGCCCCCCGGGACAGTCCCTACAATGAGCAGTTCTTC
TRBJ1-5 13 few TRBD1 TRBV15 CATSAQGRQPQHF TGTGCCACCAGCGCACAGGGGAGACAGCCCCAGCATTTT
TRBJ2-1 16 - TRBD2 TRBV12-3/TRBV12-4 CASSFPAGGGGNEQFF TGTGCCAGCAGTTTCCCCGCGGGGGGAGGGGGCAATGAGCAGTTCTTC
TRBJ1-5 16 few - TRBV4-2 CASSQDLSDSNQPQHF TGTGCCAGCAGCCAAGATCTGTCGGATAGCAATCAGCCCCAGCATTTT
TRBJ2-1 15 few TRBD2 TRBV12-3/TRBV12-4 CASSLGGGGAGEQFF TGTGCCAGCAGTTTAGGTGGCGGGGGGGCTGGTGAGCAGTTCTTC
TRBJ2-1 14 - - TRBV20-1 CSARTGSSYNEQFF TGCAGTGCTAGAACCGGGAGCTCCTACAATGAGCAGTTCTTC
TRBJ1-5 14 - - TRBV30 CAWSPQQGNQPQHF TGTGCCTGGAGTCCCCAGCAGGGGAATCAGCCCCAGCATTTT
TRBJ2-7 18 - TRBD2 TRBV5-1 CASSLPDRPGLAVYEQYF TGCGCCAGCAGCTTGCCGGACAGGCCGGGACTAGCGGTCTACGAGCAGTACTTC
TRBJ2-1 17 - TRBD2 TRBV4-3 CASSQAPGTRGTGEQFF TGCGCCAGCAGCCAAGCACCCGGGACGCGGGGGACCGGTGAGCAGTTCTTC
TRBJ2-3 16 - - TRBV10-3 CAISESRAGRTDTQYF TGTGCCATCAGTGAGTCGAGGGCGGGGCGCACAGATACGCAGTATTTT
TRBJ2-5 11 - - TRBV11-2 CASSHTRTQYF TGTGCCAGCAGCCACACTCGGACCCAGTACTTC
TRBJ1-2 15 few - TRBV5-1 CASSPDSKGNYGYTF TGCGCCAGCAGCCCCGATTCGAAGGGTAACTATGGCTACACCTTC
TRBJ2-5 15 - TRBD1 TRBV5-1 CASSLGTGGKETQYF TGCGCCAGCAGCTTAGGTACAGGGGGAAAAGAGACCCAGTACTTC
TRBJ1-1 14 few - TRBV7-9 CASSLDGHNTEAFF TGTGCCAGCAGCCTCGACGGGCATAACACTGAAGCTTTCTTT
TRBJ2-3 15 - TRBD2 TRBV11-2 CASSSTSGVKDTQYF TGTGCCAGCAGCTCGACTAGCGGGGTTAAAGATACGCAGTATTTT
TRBJ2-1 13 - - TRBV10-3 CAISEEVYNEQFF TGTGCCATCAGTGAAGAGGTCTACAATGAGCAGTTCTTC
TRBJ2-2 14 - - TRBV7-9 CASNPRVNTGELFF TGTGCCAGCAACCCGCGGGTCAACACCGGGGAGCTGTTTTTT
TRBJ2-3 15 - TRBD2 TRBV7-2 CASSRSGGGSDTQYF TGTGCCAGCAGCCGAAGCGGGGGGGGATCAGATACGCAGTATTTT